One sample yielded the 22 T cell receptor beta chains listed below, sequenced in a study of yellow fever vaccine responses in identical twins. TCRdb re-derived calls from the RT-PCR reads in MiXCR, one entry per CDR3 protein. The sample has approximately 16,000 distinct CDR3 sequences; 82% are singletons. Sequences were derived from T cells from blood (PBMCs), unsorted or a sorted subset (not recorded which), sampled before or after yellow fever vaccination (not recorded which). All receptors derive from a woman under 30 who received the yellow fever vaccine.

This clonotype was counted between two and nine times. The chain couples TRBV4-2 to TRBJ2-7; TRBD1 matches at 7 bases. Germline CDR1 and CDR2: LGHNA and YNFKEQ. V was pared by 4 bases and J by 2 bases, with 5 bases of the junction left unmatched. The CDR3 has 14 amino acids. The CDR3: CASSPTGEAYEQYF. Written as DNA, the CDR3 is TGTGCCAGCAGCCCCACAGGGGAAGCCTACGAGCAGTACTTC.

This chain joins TRBV14 and TRBJ2-7; D gene uncertain. Germline CDR1 and CDR2: SGHDN and FVKESK. CDR3 length: 14 amino acids. Trimming pared 7 bases from V and 6 bases from J, leaving 19 bases between. CDR3 in amino acids: CASTVTGSTVEQYF. Written as DNA, the CDR3 is TGTGCCAGCACAGTGACTGGATCCACGGTCGAGCAGTACTTC.

The chain links TRBV4-1 to TRBJ2-3, with a tentative D call TRBD1 (5 bases). The CDR3 covers 16 residues. With 0 bases removed from V and 1 base from J, the gap between germline ends came to 11 bases. Germline CDR1 is MGHRA and CDR2 is YSYEKL. The CDR3 here is CASSQDPFRGTDTQYF. The CDR3 nucleotides read TGCGCCAGCAGCCAAGACCCATTCAGGGGCACAGATACGCAGTATTTT.

The chain employs TRBV20-1 and TRBJ2-3; D not resolved. The CDR3 is 16 residues long. Trimming took off 0 bases at V and 0 bases at J, with 13 bases between the two ends. The germline V gene has CDR1 DFQATT and CDR2 SNEGSKA (reference sequence). The CDR3 DNA reads as TGCAGTGCTAGAGATCGTGCGACGACTAGCACAGATACGCAGTATTTT. Amino acids: CSARDRATTSTDTQYF.

This clonotype was observed a handful of times. The CDR3 here is CASSQDVLAVYNEQFF. The DNA of the CDR3 is TGCGCCAGCAGCCAAGATGTACTAGCGGTTTACAATGAGCAGTTCTTC. The J gene is TRBJ2-1, the V gene TRBV4-3; 8 nucleotides line up with TRBD2. Trimming took 0 bases from V and 4 from J; bases not matched to a gene: 5. CDR3 length: 16 residues. CDR1 and CDR2 from the germline V gene are LGHNA and YSLEER.

The genes are TRBV5-1 and TRBJ2-2; 11 nucleotides align to TRBD1. CDR3 length: 19 residues. Per germline, CDR1 SGHRS and CDR2 YFSETQ. V shed 4 bases and J 0 bases; nucleotides not matched to a gene: 11. The CDR3, as DNA: TGCGCCAGCAGCAGCGGGACAGGGGGACCGGCCACGAACACCGGGGAGCTGTTTTTT. Residues: CASSSGTGGPATNTGELFF.

The chain employs TRBV5-1 and TRBJ2-7; D possibly uses TRBD1 or TRBD2 (5 bases each). Between the trimmed V and J ends, which lost 0 bases and 6 bases, there was a span of 19 bases. This CDR3 spans 16 amino acids. CDR1 SGHRS and CDR2 YFSETQ come from the germline V gene. The CDR3 nucleotides are TGCGCCAGCAGCTTGGCCTCGGGTTTCCCGAGGGGCGAGCAGTACTTC. This sequence encodes CASSLASGFPRGEQYF.

This clonotype was observed a single time. The chain couples TRBV29-1 to TRBJ1-1; possible D gene TRBD1, 5 bases. Germline CDR1 reads SQVTM; CDR2 reads ANQGSEA. Trimming removed 4 bases at V and 6 bases at J, with 12 bases between. The CDR3 sequence is 12 residues long. The CDR3 reads CSVVGDSAEAFF. The CDR3 DNA follows: TGCAGCGTTGTCGGGGACTCGGCTGAAGCTTTCTTT.

The chain couples TRBV7-9 to TRBJ1-5; D is possibly TRBD1 (6 bases). V was shortened by 5 bases and J by 0 bases, with 8 bases between the two germline ends. The germline V gene encodes CDR1 SEHNR and CDR2 FQNEAQ (reference sequence). CDR3 size: 14 residues. In DNA, the CDR3 is TGTGCCAGCAGCGCGGACAGTAGCAATCAGCCCCAGCATTTT. As protein: CASSADSSNQPQHF.

The rearrangement joins TRBV5-4 to TRBJ2-7; D uncertain. CDR3 length equals 14 residues. The germline gives CDR1 SGHNT, CDR2 YYREEE (reference sequence). Trimming took 0 bases from V and 1 from J, leaving 8 bases between them. CDR3 amino acids: CASSLDGRSYEQYF. Written as DNA, the CDR3 is TGTGCCAGCAGCTTGGACGGACGGTCCTACGAGCAGTACTTC.

The CDR3 region has the DNA TGCAGTGCTAGAGTAGGGACGATTCAGCCCCAGCATTTT. Residues: CSARVGTIQPQHF. J is TRBJ1-5 and V is TRBV20-1; tentatively, D is TRBD1 (5 bases). Germline values: CDR1 DFQATT, CDR2 SNEGSKA (reference sequence). Trimming pared 1 base from V and 6 bases from J, leaving 10 bases between. The CDR3 totals 13 residues.

V usage is TRBV11-2 and J usage is TRBJ2-7, with a weak D call TRBD2 (6 bases). With 1 base removed from V and 12 bases from J, the gap between germline ends came to 10 bases. The CDR3 totals 11 residues. CDR1 SGHAT and CDR2 FQNNGV come from the germline V gene. This CDR3 is CASSLGGVVYF. The CDR3 nucleotides are TGTGCCAGCAGCTTAGGCGGGGTTGTGTACTTC.

The V gene is TRBV12-3 or TRBV12-4, the J gene TRBJ2-1; TRBD1 might be the D (6 bases). CDR3 length: 13 residues. V was shortened by 3 bases and J by 4 bases, with 7 bases between the two germline ends. The CDR3 region has the DNA TGTGCCAGCAGTTTCGACAGGTACAATGAGCAGTTCTTC. Translated: CASSFDRYNEQFF.

V and J are TRBV11-2 and TRBJ2-3; D ambiguous. The germline CDR1 and CDR2 sequences are SGHAT and FQNNGV. V lost 4 bases and J 2 bases, leaving 13 bases between the germline ends. The CDR3 is made up of 15 amino acids. CDR3 sequence (DNA): TGTGCCAGCAGCTCTGGCGGAGCTAACACAGATACGCAGTATTTT. Protein sequence: CASSSGGANTDTQYF.

The CDR3 region is CASSSRGGAYEQYF. The CDR3 nucleotides read TGTGCCAGCAGCTCAAGGGGCGGGGCGTACGAGCAGTACTTC. The genes are TRBV7-2 and TRBJ2-7, with D perhaps TRBD2 (6 bases). CDR1 is SGHTA and CDR2 is FQGNSA in the germline V gene. Trimming shortened V by 4 bases and J by 4 bases, and 14 bases separated the two germline ends. This CDR3 is built from 14 residues. The variable domain in full, completed from reference TRBV7-2 and TRBJ2-7, reads GAGVSQSPSNKVTEKGKDVELRCDPISGHTALYWYRQSLGQGLEFLIYFQGNSAPDKSGLPSDRFSAERTGGSVSTLTIQRTQQEDSAVYLCASSSRGGAYEQYFGPGTRLTVT.

Notes on this clonotype: At one end the junction does not follow the germline gene, possibly because of a read error. The chain recombines TRBV7-9 with TRBJ2-7, with 8 bases aligning to TRBD2. There are 16 residues in the CDR3. CDR1 and CDR2 (germline): SEHNR, FQNEAQ (reference sequence). CDR3 sequence reads: CASSLAAAGGTYEQYF. DNA of the CDR3: TGTGCCAGCAGTTTAGCTGCGGCGGGGGGCACCTACGAGCAGTACTTC.

The genes are TRBV12-3 or TRBV12-4 and TRBJ2-3; TRBD2 might be the D (6 bases). Trimming pared 4 bases from V and 1 base from J, leaving 6 bases between. This CDR3 region has 13 residues. In DNA, the CDR3 is TGTGCCAGCAGTTGGGGGGGCACAGATACGCAGTATTTT. As protein: CASSWGGTDTQYF.

This sequence joins TRBV12-3 or TRBV12-4 and TRBJ2-3; 7 bases match TRBD1. Trimming removed 7 bases from V and 6 bases from J; junction bases left unmatched: 4. This CDR3 spans 12 amino acids. The CDR3 protein is CASKGGVDTQYF. CDR3 bases: TGTGCCAGCAAAGGGGGCGTGGATACGCAGTATTTT.

The rearrangement uses TRBV29-1 and TRBJ2-7, with 7 nucleotides matching TRBD1. Trimming took 7 bases from V and 1 from J; bases not matched to a gene: 4. Germline CDR1 SQVTM, CDR2 ANQGSEA. The CDR3 is 12 residues long. CDR3 DNA sequence: TGCAGCGGAACAGGGGAATCCTACGAGCAGTACTTC. It yields the protein CSGTGESYEQYF.

The rearrangement links TRBV7-2 to TRBJ2-1; D is ambiguous. V lost 2 bases and J lost 3, with 5 bases in between. Looked up from germline, CDR1 is SGHTA and CDR2 is FQGNSA. There are 13 residues in the CDR3. CDR3 sequence (DNA): TGTGCCAGCAGCTTAACCTACTACAATGAGCAGTTCTTC. Amino acid sequence: CASSLTYYNEQFF.

The chain joins TRBV5-5 to TRBJ2-1; possibly TRBD2 for D (5 bases). From germline, CDR1 is SGHKS and CDR2 YYEKEE (reference sequence). The CDR3 consists of 15 residues. V lost 0 bases, J lost 0 bases, and 7 bases lay in between. CDR3 DNA: TGTGCCAGCAGCTTGGCCGGGGACTCCTACAATGAGCAGTTCTTC. Translation: CASSLAGDSYNEQFF. Together with reference TRBV5-5 and TRBJ2-1, the CDR3 gives the full variable domain: DAGVTQSPTHLIKTRGQQVTLRCSPISGHKSVSWYQQVLGQGPQFIFQYYEKEERGRGNFPDRFSARQFPNYSSELNVNALLLGDSALYLCASSLAGDSYNEQFFGPGTRLTVL.

The chain couples TRBV29-1 to TRBJ2-5; perhaps TRBD2 as D (6 bases). CDR3 length equals 12 residues. Germline CDR1 reads SQVTM; CDR2 reads ANQGSEA. Trimming cost V 7 bases and J 5 bases, with 14 bases left between them. The CDR3 DNA reads TGCAGCGCCCACGACAGCGGGGAGACCCAGTACTTC. It is translated as CSAHDSGETQYF.